The 29 T cell receptor beta chains listed next were all sequenced from one sample in a study of blood T cell repertoires in COVID-19. Sequencing was performed with immunoSEQ multiplex PCR; in TCRdb, only in-frame clones are kept and a portion is missing. The table includes 95,000 to 110,000 clones, roughly 84% detected once. Specimen: peripheral blood. Every receptor here comes from a human donor in a cohort sampled during active COVID-19.

This clone was detected only once. The rearrangement links TRBV19 to TRBJ2-3; 7 bases fit TRBD1. The CDR3 totals 14 residues. CDR1 is LNHDA, CDR2 SQIVND, per germline (reference sequence). Trimming removed 6 bases from V and 1 base from J; junction bases left unmatched: 4. The CDR3, as DNA: TGTGCCAGTAGAACCGGGACAGGCACAGATACGCAGTATTTT. This gives the protein CASRTGTGTDTQYF.

This chain joins TRBV12-3 or TRBV12-4 and TRBJ1-1; the D gene is possibly TRBD1 (6 bases). V lost 4 bases and J lost 7, with 10 bases in between. CDR3 length equals 12 residues. This CDR3 reads CASSYRAREAFF. The CDR3 bases are TGTGCCAGCAGTTACAGGGCGCGTGAAGCTTTCTTT.

Here the CDR3 reads CASSMIDRAIVNEQFF. In DNA form, the CDR3 reads TGTGCCAGTAGTATGATAGACAGGGCGATTGTTAATGAGCAGTTCTTC. V usage is TRBV19 and J usage is TRBJ2-1; the match to TRBD1 covers 7 bases. J was trimmed by 7 bases and V by 3 bases; bases with no gene match: 12. The CDR3 loop spans 16 amino acids. The germline gives CDR1 LNHDA, CDR2 SQIVND (reference sequence).

This clone was counted once. This chain connects TRBV27 to TRBJ2-1, with TRBD2 identical over 14 bases. Trimming at V came to 5 bases and at J to 9 bases, leaving 12 bases not matched to a gene. This CDR3 is built from 17 residues. Germline assignment: CDR1 MNHEY and CDR2 SMNVEV (reference sequence). The CDR3 DNA reads as TGTGCCAGCAGTCCGGACGGGGGACTAGCGGGAGTCGGTGAGCAGTTCTTC. Its protein is CASSPDGGLAGVGEQFF.

This chain joins TRBV11-1 and TRBJ2-3, with 10 bases identical to TRBD2. Germline CDR1 SGHAT, CDR2 FQDESV (reference sequence). There are 15 residues in the CDR3. V was pared by 3 bases and J by 4 bases, with 4 bases of the junction left unmatched. In DNA form, the CDR3 reads TGTGCCAGCAGCTTTACTCTAGCGGGAGCAGATACGCAGTATTTT. Protein sequence: CASSFTLAGADTQYF.

This chain joins TRBV7-6 and TRBJ2-3; 9 nucleotides agree with TRBD2. CDR3 size: 15 residues. Germline V lookup: CDR1 SGHVS, CDR2 FNYEAQ. J gave up 5 bases and V 4 bases, and 7 bases lay outside the gene matches. The CDR3 loop reads CASSSPGLAVDTQYF. The CDR3 coding sequence is TGTGCCAGCAGCTCCCCGGGACTAGCTGTAGATACGCAGTATTTT.

The genes are TRBV2 and TRBJ1-2; weak D call: TRBD1 (5 bases). Trimming shortened V by 7 bases and J by 1 base, and 16 bases separated the two germline ends. CDR3 size: 15 residues. The germline V gene encodes CDR1 SNHLY and CDR2 FYNNEI. The CDR3 loop reads CASMQGVGFNYGYTF. For the CDR3, the DNA is TGTGCCAGCATGCAGGGCGTAGGGTTTAACTATGGCTACACCTTC.

The rearrangement uses TRBV7-8 and TRBJ1-3; a weak D match, TRBD1 (5 bases). Trimming stripped 3 bases from V and 2 bases from J, with 11 bases between. The CDR3 is 15 amino acids. Germline values: CDR1 SGHVS, CDR2 FQNEAQ. DNA of the CDR3: TGTGCCAGCAGCTTCGCGGGGGTTCCTGGAAACACCATATATTTT. This encodes CASSFAGVPGNTIYF.

This chain uses TRBV27 with TRBJ2-7; TRBD1 matches 12 bases. V dropped 3 bases and J dropped 6; count of bases not matched to a gene: 6. CDR3 length: 15 residues. Germline V gene sequence: CDR1 MNHEY, CDR2 SMNVEV (reference sequence). CDR3 sequence reads: CASSLAGQGAAEQYF. For the CDR3, the DNA is TGTGCCAGCAGTTTGGCGGGACAGGGGGCAGCCGAGCAGTACTTC.

V usage is TRBV5-4 and J usage is TRBJ2-1; tentatively, D is TRBD2 (6 bases). Germline V lookup: CDR1 SGHNT, CDR2 YYREEE (reference sequence). Trimming removed 4 bases from V and 5 bases from J, with 10 bases in between. The CDR3 is 13 amino acids. The CDR3 nucleotides read TGTGCCAGCAGCATTAGCGGCCACAATGAGCAGTTCTTC. This codes for CASSISGHNEQFF.

The table lists this clone with a few counts. CDR3: CASSLSPSYEQYF. The DNA for the CDR3 is TGTGCCAGCAGTTTATCACCGAGCTACGAGCAGTACTTC. J is TRBJ2-7 and V is TRBV28; D is uncertain. The CDR3 is 13 residues long. V lost 1 base, J lost 3 bases, and 7 bases lay in between. The germline gives CDR1 MDHEN, CDR2 SYDVKM.

V is TRBV7-8 and J is TRBJ2-2; D unresolved. Trimming pared 0 bases from V and 5 bases from J, leaving 10 bases between. This CDR3 spans 15 amino acids. In germline, CDR1 is SGHVS, CDR2 FQNEAQ. The CDR3 DNA reads TGTGCCAGCAGCTTAGCCTCCCCCCCTACCGGGGAGCTGTTTTTT. Translating gives CASSLASPPTGELFF.

The rearrangement uses TRBV4-3 and TRBJ1-4; TRBD1 matches 7 bases. The V segment lost 1 base and the J segment 7 bases; nucleotides outside the gene matches: 3. The CDR3 is 14 amino acids. CDR1 and CDR2 (germline): LGHNA, YSLEER. The CDR3, as DNA: TGCGCCAGCAGCCAAGGACAGGGAGGTGAAAAACTGTTTTTT. This translates into CASSQGQGGEKLFF.

The V call is TRBV6-2 or TRBV6-3, the J call TRBJ1-2; D remains ambiguous. Trimming removed 5 bases from V and 0 bases from J, with 4 bases in between. Germline CDR1 MNHEY, CDR2 SVGEGT. The CDR3 is made up of 12 amino acids. The CDR3 sequence: CASSSSNYGYTF. DNA of the CDR3: TGTGCCAGCAGTAGCTCTAACTATGGCTACACCTTC.

The chain joins TRBV7-3 to TRBJ2-5, with D perhaps TRBD2 (6 bases). This CDR3 spans 15 amino acids. V was trimmed by 1 base and J by 4 bases, leaving 13 bases between them. The germline CDR1 and CDR2 sequences are SGHTA and FQGTGA. Here the CDR3 DNA reads TGTGCCAGCAGCTTAAATGGATTGGAGGGAGAGACCCAGTACTTC. Its translation is CASSLNGLEGETQYF.

V usage is TRBV3-1 (or the pseudogene TRBV3-2) and J usage is TRBJ2-7; 16 nucleotides match TRBD2. The length of the CDR3 is 16 residues. The germline V gene encodes CDR1 LGHDT and CDR2 YNNKEL (reference sequence). The V segment lost 6 bases and the J segment 2 bases; nucleotides outside the gene matches: 4. The DNA of the CDR3 is TGTGCCAGCAGACCGGGGACTAGCGGGAGGGCCTACGAGCAGTACTTC. This encodes CASRPGTSGRAYEQYF.

V usage is TRBV5-1 and J usage is TRBJ1-1, with TRBD1 matching over 10 bases. V shed 5 bases and J 0 bases; nucleotides not matched to a gene: 1. The CDR3 totals 14 residues. Germline CDR1 is SGHRS and CDR2 is YFSETQ. Here the CDR3 reads CASRDRGVNTEAFF. CDR3 sequence (DNA): TGCGCCAGCAGGGACAGGGGGGTGAACACTGAAGCTTTCTTT.

This chain connects TRBV9 to TRBJ2-2, with D unclear. The CDR3 totals 16 residues. V was clipped by 2 bases and J by 0 bases, with 11 bases between them. Germline-derived CDR1 and CDR2 are SGDLS and YYNGEE. Here the CDR3 reads CASSVGGTSNTGELFF. DNA of the CDR3: TGTGCCAGCAGCGTTGGCGGTACCTCGAACACCGGGGAGCTGTTTTTT.

The rearrangement links TRBV6-5 to TRBJ2-2; tentative D call: TRBD2 (6 bases). V was cut by 2 bases and J by 6 bases, with 13 bases left in between. The germline V gene has CDR1 MNHEY and CDR2 SVGAGI. This CDR3 is 15 amino acids long. The CDR3 reads CASSYRREYSGELFF. In nucleotides, the CDR3 is TGTGCCAGCAGTTACCGGAGGGAGTACTCCGGGGAGCTGTTTTTT.

The J gene is TRBJ2-3, the V gene TRBV11-2; D is perhaps TRBD2 (5 bases). This CDR3 contains 16 residues. In germline, CDR1 is SGHAT, CDR2 FQNNGV. V was shortened by 1 base and J by 6 bases, with 17 bases between the two germline ends. In DNA, the CDR3 is TGTGCCAGCAGCTTAGTAGGAGGCTTGGGCTCCGATACGCAGTATTTT. This sequence encodes CASSLVGGLGSDTQYF.

The rearrangement links TRBV18 to TRBJ2-3, with D perhaps TRBD2 (5 bases). This CDR3 has 17 amino acids. V was trimmed by 6 bases and J by 1 base, leaving 20 bases between them. CDR1 is KGHSH, CDR2 LQKENI, per germline. The CDR3: CASSVGPRIGGTDTQYF. CDR3 nucleotide sequence: TGTGCCAGCTCCGTAGGACCTCGGATCGGGGGCACAGATACGCAGTATTTT. Full variable domain (missing parts from reference TRBV18 and TRBJ2-3): NAGVMQNPRHLVRRRGQEARLRCSPMKGHSHVYWYRQLPEEGLKFMVYLQKENIIDESGMPKERFSAEFPKEGPSILRIQQVVRGDSAAYFCASSVGPRIGGTDTQYFGPGTRLTVL.

V usage is TRBV19 and J usage is TRBJ1-3; 11 bases align to TRBD1. The length of the CDR3 is 17 residues. CDR1 and CDR2 (germline): LNHDA, SQIVND (reference sequence). V gave up 7 bases and J gave up 2 bases; unmatched junction bases: 10. CDR3 protein: CASTPWTGGITGNTIYF. The DNA for the CDR3 is TGTGCCAGTACCCCCTGGACAGGGGGCATAACTGGAAACACCATATATTTT.

This clone has just a few counts. The rearrangement uses TRBV10-1 and TRBJ2-7, with 8 bases identical to TRBD1. Germline V gene data show CDR1 as WNHNN and CDR2 as SYGVQD (reference sequence). The CDR3 length is 14 residues. The V and J ends lost 4 bases and 6 bases, in that order; junction bases with no gene match: 8. The DNA of the CDR3 is TGCGCCAGCAGTGCGGAGGACAGGGAGCCCGAGCAGTACTTC. Amino acids: CASSAEDREPEQYF.

The chain is built from TRBV12-5 and TRBJ2-2, with TRBD1 matching 8 bases. V lost 5 bases, J lost 4 bases, and 12 bases stayed unmatched. CDR3 length equals 17 residues. CDR1 is LGHNT, CDR2 FRNRAP, per germline. CDR3 coding DNA: TGTGCTAGTGGTCATTCCGGGACAGGAGTAGGCACCGGGGAGCTGTTTTTT. As protein: CASGHSGTGVGTGELFF.

J is TRBJ1-2 and V is TRBV28; 8 bases fit TRBD1. Germline V gene data show CDR1 as MDHEN and CDR2 as SYDVKM. With 6 bases clipped from V and 1 base from J, the junction kept 10 bases outside the gene matches. The CDR3 covers 16 residues. In DNA form, the CDR3 reads TGTGCCAGCAGGGGACCCCCAGGGGGCGTTAACTATGGCTACACCTTC. Its translation is CASRGPPGGVNYGYTF.

The chain joins TRBV18 to TRBJ1-1, with D possibly matching TRBD1 (6 bases). The CDR3 length is 16 residues. V dropped 2 bases and J dropped 2 bases, with 15 bases sitting between them. Germline CDR1 is KGHSH and CDR2 is LQKENI. CDR3 nucleotide sequence: TGTGCCAGCTCACCAGCGGGCAGGGGTGTCAACACTGAAGCTTTCTTT. It encodes CASSPAGRGVNTEAFF.

Concerning this clone: Other DNA sequences from this sample encode an identical CDR3 as well. The chain joins TRBV2 to TRBJ2-3; 14 nucleotides line up with TRBD2. V dropped 0 bases and J dropped 6; count of bases not matched to a gene: 5. This CDR3 spans 17 amino acids. In germline, CDR1 is SNHLY, CDR2 FYNNEI. The CDR3 loop reads CASSEARLAGGADTQYF. The CDR3 region has the DNA TGTGCCAGCAGTGAAGCCAGACTAGCGGGAGGGGCCGATACGCAGTATTTT.

The V call is TRBV5-1, the J call TRBJ2-7; 9 nucleotides match TRBD1. The V gene's germline CDR1 is SGHRS and CDR2 YFSETQ. With 3 bases clipped from V and 5 bases from J, the junction kept 15 bases outside the gene matches. The CDR3 consists of 17 residues. Here the CDR3 reads CASSWGAPGTGSHEQYF. For the CDR3, the DNA is TGCGCCAGCAGCTGGGGGGCCCCCGGGACAGGGTCGCACGAGCAGTACTTC.

V usage is TRBV12-5 and J usage is TRBJ2-1, with 9 bases identical to TRBD2. The CDR3 has 17 amino acids. J lost 5 bases, V lost 0 bases, and 8 bases had no gene match. Per germline, CDR1 LGHNT and CDR2 FRNRAP. CDR3 nucleotides: TGTGCTAGTGGTTTGGTACTGGGCGGGAGGGCCGACAATGAGCAGTTCTTC. Protein product: CASGLVLGGRADNEQFF.